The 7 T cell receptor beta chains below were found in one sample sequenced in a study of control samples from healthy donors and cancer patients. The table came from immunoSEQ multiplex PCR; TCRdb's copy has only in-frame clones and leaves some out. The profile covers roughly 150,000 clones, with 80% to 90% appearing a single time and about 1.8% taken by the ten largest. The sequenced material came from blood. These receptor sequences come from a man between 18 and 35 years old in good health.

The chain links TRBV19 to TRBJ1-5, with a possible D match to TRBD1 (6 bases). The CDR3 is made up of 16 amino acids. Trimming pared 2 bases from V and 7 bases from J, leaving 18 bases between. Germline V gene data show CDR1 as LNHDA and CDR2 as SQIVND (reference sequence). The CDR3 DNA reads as TGTGCCAGTAGTATAAGGCCGGGGGGCGCGGGACAGCCCCAGCATTTT. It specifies CASSIRPGGAGQPQHF.

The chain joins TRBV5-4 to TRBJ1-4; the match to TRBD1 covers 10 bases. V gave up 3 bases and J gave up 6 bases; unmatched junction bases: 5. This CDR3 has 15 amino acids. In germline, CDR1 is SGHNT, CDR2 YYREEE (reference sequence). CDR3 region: CASSSPGTGDEKLFF. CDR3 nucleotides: TGTGCCAGCAGCTCACCGGGGACAGGGGATGAAAAACTGTTTTTT.

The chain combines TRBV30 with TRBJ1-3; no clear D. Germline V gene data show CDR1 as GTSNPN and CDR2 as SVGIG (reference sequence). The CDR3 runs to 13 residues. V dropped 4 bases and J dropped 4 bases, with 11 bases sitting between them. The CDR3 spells CAWTGPGGNTIYF. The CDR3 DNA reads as TGTGCCTGGACCGGGCCGGGAGGAAACACCATATATTTT. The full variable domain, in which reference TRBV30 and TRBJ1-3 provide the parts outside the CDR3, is SQTIHQWPATLVQPVGSPLSLECTVEGTSNPNLYWYRQAAGRGLQLLFYSVGIGQISSEVPQNLSASRPQDRQFILSSKKLLLSDSGFYLCAWTGPGGNTIYFGEGSWLTVV.

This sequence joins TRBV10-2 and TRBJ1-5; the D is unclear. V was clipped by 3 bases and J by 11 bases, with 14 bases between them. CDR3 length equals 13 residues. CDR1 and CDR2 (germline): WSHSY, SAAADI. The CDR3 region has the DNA TGCGCCAGCAGTGACAACAGCCCGTGGGCCCAGCATTTT. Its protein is CASSDNSPWAQHF.

The CDR3 is CASSSGTGQGSGYTF. CDR3 nucleotide sequence: TGTGCCAGCAGCTCCGGGACAGGGCAGGGCAGTGGCTACACCTTC. This rearrangement joins TRBV7-2 to TRBJ1-2, with 9 bases that match TRBD1. CDR1 SGHTA and CDR2 FQGNSA come from the germline V gene. The CDR3 sequence is 15 residues long. With V trimmed by 4 bases and J by 7 bases, 10 bases remained unmatched.

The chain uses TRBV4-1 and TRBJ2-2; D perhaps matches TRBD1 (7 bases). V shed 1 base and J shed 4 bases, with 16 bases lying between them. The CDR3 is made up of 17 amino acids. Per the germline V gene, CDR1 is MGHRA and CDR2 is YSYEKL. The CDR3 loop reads CASSQALRDSATGELFF. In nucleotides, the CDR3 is TGCGCCAGCAGCCAAGCCCTGCGGGACAGCGCCACCGGGGAGCTGTTTTTT.

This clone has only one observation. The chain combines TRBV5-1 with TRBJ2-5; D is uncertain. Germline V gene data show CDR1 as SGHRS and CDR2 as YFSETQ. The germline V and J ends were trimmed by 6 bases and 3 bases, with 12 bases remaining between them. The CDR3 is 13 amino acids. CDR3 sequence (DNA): TGCGCCAGCACCCAGTCGATGGAAGAGACCCAGTACTTC. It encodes CASTQSMEETQYF.